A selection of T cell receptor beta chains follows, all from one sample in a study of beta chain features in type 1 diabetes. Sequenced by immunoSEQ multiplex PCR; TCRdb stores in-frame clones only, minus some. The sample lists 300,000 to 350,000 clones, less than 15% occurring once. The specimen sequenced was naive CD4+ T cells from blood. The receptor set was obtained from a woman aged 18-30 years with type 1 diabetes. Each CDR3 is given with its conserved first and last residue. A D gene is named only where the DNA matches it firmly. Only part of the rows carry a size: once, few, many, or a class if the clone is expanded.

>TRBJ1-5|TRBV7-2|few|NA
TGTGCCAGCAGCAGGACAGACAATCAGCCCCAGCATTTT
CASSRTDNQPQHF
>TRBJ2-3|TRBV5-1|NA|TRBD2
TGCGCCAGCAGCTTGGCCGAGGCGGGGGGTAGCACAGATACGCAGTATTTT
CASSLAEAGGSTDTQYF
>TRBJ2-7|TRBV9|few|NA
TGTGCCAGCAGCGTGGGGGACACTTCCTACGAGCAGTACTTC
CASSVGDTSYEQYF
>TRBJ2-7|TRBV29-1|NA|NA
TGCAGCGTTGGGGGGGCGGGAGTTCAGCCCTGGCAGTACTTC
CSVGGAGVQPWQYF
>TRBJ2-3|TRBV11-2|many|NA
TGTGCCAGCAGCTTAGGGTCTAACACGCAGTATTTT
CASSLGSNTQYF
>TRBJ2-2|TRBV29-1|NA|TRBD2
TGCAGCGCTCGACTAGCGGGAGCAGGAACCGGGGAGCTGTTTTTT
CSARLAGAGTGELFF
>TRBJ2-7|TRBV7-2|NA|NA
TGTGCCAGCAGCTTCTTGATAGGGGGCTACGAGCAGTACTTC
CASSFLIGGYEQYF
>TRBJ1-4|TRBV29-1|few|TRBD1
TGCAGCGTTGGGGGATGGACAGGCCCTGCAACTAATGAAAAACTGTTTTTT
CSVGGWTGPATNEKLFF
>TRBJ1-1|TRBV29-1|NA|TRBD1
TGCAGCGTCGCACAGGGGACGGAAGCTTTCTTT
CSVAQGTEAFF
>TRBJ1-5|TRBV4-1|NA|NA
TGCGCCAGCAGCCAAGAATGGGCAGGCCCGTCGCCCCAGCATTTT
CASSQEWAGPSPQHF
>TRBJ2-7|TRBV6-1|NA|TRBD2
TGTGCCAGCAGTGAATACCTAGCGGGAGGATCGTACGAGCAGTACTTC
CASSEYLAGGSYEQYF
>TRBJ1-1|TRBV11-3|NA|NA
TGTGCCAGCAGCGAGAGCCTCATGAACACTGAAGCTTTCTTT
CASSESLMNTEAFF